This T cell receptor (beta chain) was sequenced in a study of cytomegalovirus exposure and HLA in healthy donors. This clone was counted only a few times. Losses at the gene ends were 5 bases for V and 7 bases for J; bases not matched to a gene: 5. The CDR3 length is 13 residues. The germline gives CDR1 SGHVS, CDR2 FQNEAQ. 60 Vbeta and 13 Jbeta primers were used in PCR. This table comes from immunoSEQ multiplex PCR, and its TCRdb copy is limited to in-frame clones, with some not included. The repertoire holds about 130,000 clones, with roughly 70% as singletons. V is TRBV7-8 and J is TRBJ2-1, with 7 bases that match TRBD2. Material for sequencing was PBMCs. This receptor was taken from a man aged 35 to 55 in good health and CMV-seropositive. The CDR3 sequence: CASSAGDRNEQFF. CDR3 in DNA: TGTGCCAGCAGCGCGGGGGATAGGAATGAGCAGTTCTTC.